This T cell receptor (beta chain) was retrieved from a study of Ad26.COV2.S vaccination and SARS-CoV-2 variants. Findings and limits, study-wide: Spike-specific responses of CD8+ and CD4+ T cells were reported to display substantial breadth after vaccination.

A remark on this clone: What it recognizes is unknown.

V shed 2 bases, J shed 8 bases, and the junction held 8 bases outside the gene matches. Germline CDR1 is MGHRA and CDR2 is YSYEKL. The CDR3 loop spans 15 amino acids. Profiling relied on immunoSEQ multiplex PCR, and the TCRdb table lists in-frame clones only, not all of them. Altogether about 180,000 clones are present, 70% to 90% being singletons, with the ten largest covering about 5.5%. The chain carries TRBV4-1 and TRBJ1-4; TRBD1 aligns across 7 bases. The sequences come from peripheral blood, collected after recovery from COVID-19. This receptor was taken from a human donor who had recovered from COVID-19. CDR3 DNA: TGCGCCAGCAGCCAAACCGGGACAGCTCAGGAAAAACTGTTTTTT. It yields the protein CASSQTGTAQEKLFF.